This T cell receptor (beta chain) was captured in a study of human T cells and chemical hapten exposure. Germline V gene data show CDR1 as LNHDA and CDR2 as SQIVND (reference sequence). The CDR3 consists of 13 residues. V lost 7 bases and J lost 4, with 10 bases in between. This clonotype was seen repeatedly, ten times or more. Time point meaning: pre-sensitization, week 0. Sample treatment: therapeutic diphenylcyclopropenone sensitization with weekly scalp DPC. TCRdb called the RACE reads again in MiXCR, with one record for every CDR3 protein. This sample carries about 51,000 distinct CDR3 sequences, about 9.4% of them seen once, and the ten largest clones take more than 13%.

The source material was whole blood, sampled in connection with sensitization to the hapten diphenylcyclopropenone (DPC). This TCR came from a woman between 40 and 50 years old with alopecia areata. Some clones in this sample may be carry-over from other donors' samples. J is TRBJ2-2 and V is TRBV19, with a weak D call TRBD1 (6 bases). CDR3 sequence reads: CASTTGPTGELFF. CDR3 in DNA: TGTGCCAGTACCACAGGGCCCACCGGGGAGCTGTTTTTT.